This record covers a single TCR beta chain. The antigen is undetermined. Some clones are missing from TCRdb's copy, which holds only in-frame ones; the method was immunoSEQ multiplex PCR. The sample contains some 59,000 clones, roughly 90% of which appear only once. The entry originates in a study of OX40 agonist ivuxolimab in advanced cancers. Study in general: Ivuxolimab is a fully human IgG2 antibody that activates OX40 (CD134). Those enrolled were 82.7% male, with a mean age of around 55 years and ages from roughly 20 to 90.

Findings of the study overall: Also showing low normalized T-cell clonal expansion were some of the nonresponders. Antigen specificity remained undetermined for the expanded peripheral T cells.

Germline V gene sequence: CDR1 LNHDA, CDR2 SQIVND (reference sequence). Losses at the gene ends were 2 bases for V and 9 bases for J; bases not matched to a gene: 5. The length of the CDR3 is 14 residues. The chain couples TRBV19 to TRBJ1-4, with TRBD1 matching over 8 bases. The receptor was isolated from an adult with an advanced solid tumor such as melanoma, head and neck, liver or kidney cancer. This sample comprised CD4+ or CD8+ T cells sorted from blood, obtained in a trial of the OX40 agonist ivuxolimab. CDR3 loop: CASSIQGATKKLFF. For the CDR3, the DNA is TGTGCCAGTAGTATACAGGGGGCAACGAAAAAACTGTTTTTT.